This TCR beta chain originates from a study of T cells after yellow fever vaccination. Overall study findings and caveats: Researchers report a weaker secondary response that nonetheless peaked faster, day 5 versus 15. Across the CD4 and CD8 compartments, a small share of clonotypes was present in both. In post-booster samples, most primary-vaccination clones reappeared (approximately 96% CD4, 75% to 90% CD8).

Germline values: CDR1 KGHSH, CDR2 LQKENI. This CDR3 has 14 amino acids. Trimming pared 2 bases from V and 6 bases from J, leaving 14 bases between. This clonotype came up a few times. What it binds is not known. TCR cDNA was made by 5'RACE template switching, adding a universal primer site and UMIs. In TCRdb, the 5' RACE reads were re-called with MiXCR into one record per CDR3 protein. The repertoire holds hundreds of thousands of distinct CDR3 sequences, with around an eighth as singletons. The receptor's source is a man aged 25-45 years who received the YFV17D yellow fever vaccine. Sequences were derived from PBMCs, sampled on the day of the yellow fever booster vaccination. The gene calls are TRBV18 and TRBJ2-7; possibly TRBD2 for D (6 bases). The CDR3 region is CASSPGLAEGEQYF. The CDR3 bases are TGTGCCAGCTCACCAGGTTTGGCGGAGGGCGAGCAGTACTTC.